The 30 T cell receptor beta chains presented below share a single source sample, sequenced in a study of cytotoxic CD8 clonotypes in ibrutinib-treated CLL. The data were produced by immunoSEQ multiplex PCR, yet TCRdb's version contains in-frame clones alone and is incomplete. The sample gives some 200,000 clones, roughly three quarters of which show up once; about 6.2% is in the top ten. The input for sequencing was PBMCs, taken after 12 months of ibrutinib treatment. The receptors were gathered from a human donor with chronic lymphocytic leukemia.

This rearrangement joins TRBV5-1 to TRBJ1-1; the match to TRBD1 covers 7 bases. J gave up 0 bases and V 4 bases, and 6 bases lay outside the gene matches. Germline V gives CDR1 SGHRS, CDR2 YFSETQ. The CDR3 covers 15 residues. CDR3 loop: CASSEPQGMNTEAFF. The CDR3 DNA is TGCGCCAGCAGCGAACCACAGGGGATGAACACTGAAGCTTTCTTT.

This rearrangement joins TRBV29-1 to TRBJ1-2; 9 bases fit TRBD1. CDR1 is SQVTM and CDR2 is ANQGSEA in the germline V gene. The V gene end was trimmed by 7 bases and the J gene end by 8 bases; junction bases not matched to a gene: 11. The CDR3 contains 13 residues. In DNA, the CDR3 is TGCAGCGCCGACTCGGACAGGGGAGGGGGCTACACCTTC. Residues: CSADSDRGGGYTF. The variable domain in full, completed from reference TRBV29-1 and TRBJ1-2, reads SAVISQKPSRDICQRGTSLTIQCQVDSQVTMMFWYRQQPGQSLTLIATANQGSEATYESGFVIDKFPISRPNLTFSTLTVSNMSPEDSSIYLCSADSDRGGGYTFGSGTRLTVV.

The chain employs TRBV12-2 and TRBJ2-5; the table calls TRBD1, which could not be checked here. TRBV12-2 corresponds to a pseudogene. The CDR3 loop spans 13 amino acids. The CDR3 DNA follows: TGTGCAAGTCGCTCGACAGGGCCAGAGACCCAGTACTTC. Its protein product is CASRSTGPETQYF.

The rearrangement uses TRBV9 and TRBJ1-1; the D is unclear. Trimming left V 4 bases short and J 1 base short, with 17 bases between. The CDR3 is 16 amino acids. Looked up from germline, CDR1 is SGDLS and CDR2 is YYNGEE. In DNA, the CDR3 is TGTGCCAGCAGCCCTAATGCGATTTTGTCGAACACTGAAGCTTTCTTT. Translated: CASSPNAILSNTEAFF.

This clone came up once. The gene calls are TRBV6-5 and TRBJ2-2, with D unclear. CDR1 is MNHEY and CDR2 is SVGAGI in the germline V gene. V gave up 4 bases and J gave up 4 bases, with 13 bases separating them. CDR3 length: 15 residues. DNA of the CDR3: TGTGCCAGCAGTTCAAACTCCCCCTTCACCGGGGAGCTGTTTTTT. It yields the protein CASSSNSPFTGELFF.

The rearrangement joins TRBV27 to TRBJ2-1; either TRBD1 or TRBD2 may fit D (5 bases each). CDR1 and CDR2 (germline): MNHEY, SMNVEV (reference sequence). V was pared by 4 bases and J by 0 bases, with 10 bases between. CDR3 length equals 15 residues. The CDR3 region has the DNA TGTGCCAGCAGTTCCGGGACGAGCTCCTACAATGAGCAGTTCTTC. Amino acids: CASSSGTSSYNEQFF.

This rearrangement joins TRBV7-9 to TRBJ1-2; D remains ambiguous. Germline CDR1 is SEHNR and CDR2 is FQNEAQ (reference sequence). The CDR3 runs to 16 residues. The V end lost 1 base, the J end lost 2 bases, and 14 bases lay between the germline ends. The CDR3 sequence is CASSLGLAPQNYGYTF. CDR3 DNA sequence: TGTGCCAGCAGCTTAGGGCTGGCACCGCAGAACTATGGCTACACCTTC.

V is TRBV7-2 and J is TRBJ1-5, with unresolved D. Germline loops: CDR1 SGHTA, CDR2 FQGNSA. CDR3 length: 13 residues. V was trimmed by 5 bases and J by 3 bases, leaving 8 bases between them. The CDR3 sequence is CASSPANNQPQHF. CDR3 DNA: TGTGCCAGCAGCCCAGCGAACAATCAGCCCCAGCATTTT.

This clone has more than one count but fewer than ten. In nucleotides, the CDR3 is TGTGCCAGCACCCTGCTGGGGACAGGGGATTATAACACCTTC. Protein sequence: CASTLLGTGDYNTF. This rearrangement joins TRBV6-1 to TRBJ1-2; 10 bases are a match to TRBD1. The V gene end was trimmed by 7 bases and the J gene end by 12 bases; junction bases not matched to a gene: 14. The length of the CDR3 is 14 residues. Looked up from germline, CDR1 is MNHNS and CDR2 is SASEGT.

The chain employs TRBV7-3 and TRBJ2-3; TRBD1 agrees at 8 bases. CDR1 and CDR2 (germline): SGHTA, FQGTGA. V lost 5 bases to trimming and J lost 0 bases; unmatched junction nucleotides: 4. CDR3 size: 15 residues. CDR3 DNA sequence: TGTGCCAGCAGCCGACAGGGGATCAGCACAGATACGCAGTATTTT. Amino acids: CASSRQGISTDTQYF.

The chain combines TRBV5-1 with TRBJ2-2; no clear D. The V gene lost 2 bases and the J gene lost 6 bases, with 8 bases spanning the gap. From germline, CDR1 is SGHRS and CDR2 YFSETQ. This CDR3 region has 13 residues. The CDR3 loop reads CASSLSTAGELFF. CDR3 coding DNA: TGCGCCAGCAGCTTAAGCACGGCCGGGGAGCTGTTTTTT.

The chain combines TRBV28 with TRBJ2-2; 8 bases agree with TRBD1. Unmatched junction bases numbered 14, after V lost 5 bases and J lost 0 bases. Germline CDR1 and CDR2: MDHEN and SYDVKM. The CDR3 runs 19 residues. CDR3 in DNA: TGTGCCAGCAGTCGACCTCTAACCAACAGGGGGACGAACACCGGGGAGCTGTTTTTT. As protein: CASSRPLTNRGTNTGELFF.

The rearrangement joins TRBV11-1 to TRBJ1-1, with TRBD1 matching over 10 bases. CDR3 size: 17 residues. Losses at the gene ends were 1 base for V and 3 bases for J; bases not matched to a gene: 8. Germline V gene lookup returns CDR1 SGHAT and CDR2 FQDESV (reference sequence). CDR3 protein: CASSLESYGTGDTEAFF. The CDR3 DNA is TGTGCCAGCAGCTTAGAGAGTTATGGGACAGGGGACACTGAAGCTTTCTTT.

The chain combines TRBV28 with TRBJ1-2, with unresolved D. V was shortened by 2 bases and J by 4 bases, with 5 bases between the two germline ends. CDR3 size: 12 residues. Germline CDR1 and CDR2: MDHEN and SYDVKM. The CDR3 DNA is TGTGCCAGCAGTTTAACAGTCTATGGCTACACCTTC. This encodes CASSLTVYGYTF.

The chain has TRBV7-2 and TRBJ1-1; D not certain. V lost 6 bases and J lost 2, with 10 bases in between. Germline V gives CDR1 SGHTA, CDR2 FQGNSA. The CDR3 runs to 13 residues. CDR3 residues: CASRLGGNTEAFF. CDR3 bases: TGTGCCAGCAGACTAGGCGGAAACACTGAAGCTTTCTTT.

V is TRBV2 and J is TRBJ2-5; 8 bases agree with TRBD2. CDR3 length: 14 amino acids. Germline V gene lookup returns CDR1 SNHLY and CDR2 FYNNEI. The V gene end was trimmed by 6 bases and the J gene end by 1 base; junction bases not matched to a gene: 4. CDR3 sequence: CASSTAGGQETQYF. Here the CDR3 DNA reads TGTGCCAGCAGCACGGCGGGGGGCCAAGAGACCCAGTACTTC.

The chain combines TRBV6-5 with TRBJ1-2; perhaps TRBD1 as D (5 bases). V lost 4 bases and J 6 bases, leaving 12 bases between the germline ends. Germline V gene lookup returns CDR1 MNHEY and CDR2 SVGAGI. This CDR3 comprises 13 residues. The CDR3 nucleotides are TGTGCCAGCAGTTCCAGGGTAGCAAATGGCTACACCTTC. Translating gives CASSSRVANGYTF.

The chain has TRBV25-1 and TRBJ2-1; D not certain. The CDR3 is 13 amino acids. The ends were cut back, 6 bases at V and 9 bases at J, with 15 bases in the middle. CDR1 is MGHDK, CDR2 SYGVNS, per germline. The CDR3 sequence: CASSLSLEGEQFF. CDR3 nucleotides: TGTGCCAGCAGCCTAAGCCTAGAAGGTGAGCAGTTCTTC.

CDR3 in DNA: TGTGCCTGGAGTGCCATGACAACGACTCAGCCCCAGCATTTT. Amino acid sequence: CAWSAMTTTQPQHF. V is TRBV30 and J is TRBJ1-5; D unresolved. CDR1 and CDR2 from the germline V gene are GTSNPN and SVGIG (reference sequence). The CDR3 totals 14 residues. V dropped 1 base and J dropped 6 bases, with 13 bases sitting between them.

The chain is built from TRBV2 and TRBJ1-4; 7 bases are a match to TRBD1. Germline V lookup: CDR1 SNHLY, CDR2 FYNNEI. Trimming removed 8 bases from V and 7 bases from J; junction bases left unmatched: 10. The CDR3 spans 14 residues. This CDR3 is CASQPTGIGEKLFF. CDR3 in DNA: TGTGCCAGCCAACCGACAGGGATCGGTGAAAAACTGTTTTTT.

The J gene is TRBJ2-2, the V gene TRBV15; 8 positions match TRBD1. Germline V gene data show CDR1 as LNHNV and CDR2 as YYDKDF (reference sequence). The ends lost 2 bases at V and 1 base at J; junction bases unmatched: 3. The CDR3 sequence is 16 residues long. The CDR3 loop is CATSRLDRENTGELFF. CDR3 sequence (DNA): TGTGCCACCAGCAGACTGGACAGGGAGAACACCGGGGAGCTGTTTTTT. Supplemented by reference TRBV15 and TRBJ2-2, the full variable domain reads DAMVIQNPRYQVTQFGKPVTLSCSQTLNHNVMYWYQQKSSQAPKLLFHYYDKDFNNEADTPDNFQSRRPNTSFCFLDIRSPGLGDTAMYLCATSRLDRENTGELFFGEGSRLTVL.

This clone came up once. The rearrangement joins TRBV5-1 to TRBJ1-4; D unclear. The CDR3 length is 14 residues. V was shortened by 4 bases and J by 3 bases, with 10 bases between the two germline ends. Germline loops: CDR1 SGHRS, CDR2 YFSETQ. CDR3 loop: CASSVGNSNEKLFF. CDR3 nucleotide sequence: TGCGCCAGCAGCGTGGGAAACTCTAATGAAAAACTGTTTTTT.

There are a few counts of this clone. V and J are TRBV5-1 and TRBJ1-1, with D unclear. The CDR3 contains 13 residues. Trimming left V 1 base short and J 6 bases short, with 10 bases between. Germline V lookup: CDR1 SGHRS, CDR2 YFSETQ. CDR3 residues: CASSLSGMAEAFF. In nucleotides, the CDR3 is TGCGCCAGCAGCTTGTCCGGGATGGCTGAAGCTTTCTTT.

This chain joins TRBV20-1 and TRBJ2-7; D remains ambiguous. The CDR3 contains 11 residues. Between the trimmed V and J ends, which lost 3 bases and 2 bases, there was a span of 5 bases. Germline CDR1 reads DFQATT; CDR2 reads SNEGSKA (reference sequence). This CDR3 is CSASEAYEQYF. CDR3 DNA sequence: TGCAGTGCTAGTGAAGCCTACGAGCAGTACTTC.

This clone was recorded once. This chain connects TRBV25-1 to TRBJ1-2, with D uncertain. CDR3 size: 15 residues. Germline CDR1 reads MGHDK; CDR2 reads SYGVNS. The germline V and J ends were trimmed by 0 bases and 4 bases, with 12 bases remaining between them. CDR3 DNA: TGTGCCAGCAGTGAATATGGGGAAACGGGCTATGGCTACACCTTC. Its protein product is CASSEYGETGYGYTF.

This chain joins TRBV27 and TRBJ1-2, with 10 bases matching TRBD1. The length of the CDR3 is 14 residues. Trimming at V came to 8 bases and at J to 4 bases, leaving 7 bases not matched to a gene. CDR1 MNHEY and CDR2 SMNVEV come from the germline V gene (reference sequence). In nucleotides, the CDR3 is TGTGCCAGCCGACAGGGGGCTCGCCTCTATGGCTACACCTTC. Translated, it gives CASRQGARLYGYTF.

This chain links TRBV7-9 with TRBJ1-2; D possibly corresponds to TRBD1 (5 bases). V was shortened by 2 bases and J by 0 bases, with 10 bases between the two germline ends. The CDR3 length is 15 residues. The germline V gene encodes CDR1 SEHNR and CDR2 FQNEAQ (reference sequence). Here the CDR3 reads CASSLLGQTNYGYTF. The CDR3 DNA sequence: TGTGCCAGCAGCTTACTGGGGCAAACTAACTATGGCTACACCTTC.

The chain uses TRBV21-1 and TRBJ1-1. TRBV21-1 corresponds to a pseudogene. This CDR3 spans 15 amino acids. The CDR3: CASSKEKTAHTEAFF. CDR3 in DNA: TGTGCCAGCAGCAAAGAAAAGACTGCCCACACTGAAGCTTTCTTT.

V usage is TRBV2 and J usage is TRBJ1-4; TRBD1 is a possible D gene (6 bases). The CDR3 is 13 amino acids. The V end was cut by 8 bases, the J end by 5 bases, with 12 bases between. Germline loops: CDR1 SNHLY, CDR2 FYNNEI. The DNA of the CDR3 is TGTGCCAGCCAAGGCCAGGGGAATGAAAAACTGTTTTTT. Translated, it gives CASQGQGNEKLFF.

As DNA, the CDR3 is TGTGCCTGGAGTGTAGGGAATAGCGGGGGTCTCGGGGAGACCCAGTACTTC. Amino acid sequence: CAWSVGNSGGLGETQYF. The chain links TRBV30 to TRBJ2-5; TRBD2 matches 9 bases. V gave up 0 bases and J gave up 5 bases; unmatched junction bases: 13. CDR3 length equals 17 residues. The germline gives CDR1 GTSNPN, CDR2 SVGIG (reference sequence).